One sample yielded the 6 T cell receptor beta chains listed below, sequenced in a study of early T cells in non-severe SARS-CoV-2 infection. Using its own MiXCR run on the 5' RACE reads, TCRdb lists one record per CDR3 protein. The sample includes tens of thousands of distinct CDR3 sequences, approximately 15% of them seen just once. The specimen was whole blood. These receptors all stem from an adult who was a healthcare worker with PCR-confirmed SARS-CoV-2 infection or an uninfected control (not recorded which).

This clonotype was seen a few times. V and J are TRBV3-1 and TRBJ2-2; TRBD2 agrees at 9 bases. This CDR3 is built from 15 residues. The germline CDR1 and CDR2 sequences are LGHDT and YNNKEL (reference sequence). The ends lost 5 bases at V and 6 bases at J; junction bases unmatched: 7. In nucleotides, the CDR3 is TGTGCCAGCAGCTACCCAGCGGGAGGTCCCGGGGAGCTGTTTTTT. Its translation is CASSYPAGGPGELFF.

This clonotype was counted ten times or more. This chain joins TRBV5-1 and TRBJ2-2; D possibly corresponds to TRBD2 (5 bases). CDR1 is SGHRS, CDR2 YFSETQ, per germline. Trimming removed 4 bases at V and 5 bases at J, with 9 bases between. This CDR3 comprises 13 residues. The CDR3, as DNA: TGCGCCAGCAGCCTGACTATGACCGGGGAGCTGTTTTTT. It encodes CASSLTMTGELFF.

On this clonotype itself: One junction end does not reproduce the germline sequence, and a read error may be involved. The chain joins TRBV2 to TRBJ2-1, with 8 bases that match TRBD2. The CDR3 is 15 amino acids. Germline CDR1 reads SNHLY; CDR2 reads FYNNEI. The CDR3 DNA reads as TGTGCCGGCAGCAAAACTAGCGGTTCCTACAATGAGCAGTTCTTC. This codes for CAGSKTSGSYNEQFF.

This clonotype has more than one count but fewer than ten. The V gene is TRBV9, the J gene TRBJ1-6; the D is unclear. The CDR3 has 19 residues. From germline, CDR1 is SGDLS and CDR2 YYNGEE. Trimming removed 0 bases at V and 5 bases at J, with 21 bases between. The CDR3 reads CASSVGAGSPKTDNSPLHF. For the CDR3, the DNA is TGTGCCAGCAGCGTAGGGGCGGGGAGCCCCAAAACAGATAATTCACCCCTCCACTTT.

This clonotype appeared a few times. The V call is TRBV20-1, the J call TRBJ1-5, with 7 bases matching TRBD1. V was clipped by 3 bases and J by 2 bases; unmatched bases: 10. The CDR3 covers 16 residues. CDR1 and CDR2 from the germline V gene are DFQATT and SNEGSKA (reference sequence). The CDR3 protein is CSASGEGGFRNQPQHF. Here the CDR3 DNA reads TGCAGTGCTAGTGGCGAAGGGGGCTTTCGCAATCAGCCCCAGCATTTT.

This clonotype has a handful of counts. The chain joins TRBV27 to TRBJ2-7; D remains ambiguous. From germline, CDR1 is MNHEY and CDR2 SMNVEV (reference sequence). With 4 bases removed from V and 4 bases from J, the gap between germline ends came to 17 bases. The CDR3 is 15 residues long. The CDR3 protein is CASSYLSGAVYEQYF. Here the CDR3 DNA reads TGTGCCAGCAGTTACCTTTCCGGCGCAGTATACGAGCAGTACTTC.